These 17 T cell receptor beta chains originate from one sample sequenced in a study of shared clonotypes between healthy human individuals. Naive CD8 cells lacked CD45RO and underwent positive selection for CCR7, leaving out terminally differentiated effector memory CD45RA+ cells. Only in-frame clones appear in the TCRdb table, and some are missing; sequencing was by immunoSEQ multiplex PCR. The sample comprises around 2,000,000 clones, about 95% of which are singletons, and more than 0.9% rests with the top ten. The sample was naive CD8+ T cells sorted from blood. All receptors derive from a man aged 18 to 30 in good health.

The CDR3 nucleotides read TGCAGCGTTGAAGAGGATGGGGGCGCGAACTATGGCTACACCTTC. This encodes CSVEEDGGANYGYTF. The chain links TRBV29-1 to TRBJ1-2; a possible D gene is TRBD1 (6 bases). The CDR3 has 15 residues. The V end was cut by 0 bases, the J end by 2 bases, with 13 bases between. Germline values: CDR1 SQVTM, CDR2 ANQGSEA.

The V gene is TRBV11-2, the J gene TRBJ2-7; 7 bases line up with TRBD1. CDR3 size: 16 residues. J lost 4 bases, V lost 8 bases, and 17 bases had no gene match. The germline CDR1 and CDR2 sequences are SGHAT and FQNNGV. The CDR3 nucleotides are TGTGCCAGCGCCACGCCCCTAGGGGGCCAGTTTTACGAGCAGTACTTC. Its translation is CASATPLGGQFYEQYF. Variable domain in full (rest from reference TRBV11-2 and TRBJ2-7): EAGVAQSPRYKIIEKRQSVAFWCNPISGHATLYWYQQILGQGPKLLIQFQNNGVVDDSQLPKDRFSAERLKGVDSTLKIQPAKLEDSAVYLCASATPLGGQFYEQYFGPGTRLTVT.

Comments on this clone: One end of the junction does not line up with germline, which may come from a read error. The V call is TRBV7-9, the J call TRBJ2-7; possible D gene TRBD1, 5 bases. Germline lookup yields CDR1 SEHNR and CDR2 FQNEAQ (reference sequence). This CDR3 comprises 12 residues. CDR3 in DNA: TGTGCCAGCAGCAACACCCCAATACAGGCGGACTTC. It yields the protein CASSNTPIQADF.

The CDR3 is CASTVTGVPYNEQFF. DNA for the CDR3: TGTGCCAGCACCGTTACAGGGGTGCCCTACAATGAGCAGTTCTTC. The chain is built from TRBV27 and TRBJ2-1, with 7 bases lining up with TRBD1. V lost 7 bases, J lost 2 bases, and 8 bases stayed unmatched. The CDR3 extends over 15 amino acids. The germline gives CDR1 MNHEY, CDR2 SMNVEV (reference sequence).

The CDR3 sequence is CASSFGGDLNTEAFF. The CDR3 coding sequence is TGTGCCAGCAGTTTCGGGGGGGACTTGAACACTGAAGCTTTCTTT. The chain couples TRBV6-6 to TRBJ1-1; D might be TRBD1 (5 bases). This CDR3 is built from 15 residues. Per germline, CDR1 MNHNY and CDR2 SVGAGI (reference sequence). V lost 4 bases and J 0 bases, leaving 12 bases between the germline ends.

Note on this clone: The sample contains more than one DNA sequence encoding this CDR3. The chain couples TRBV6-5 to TRBJ2-7; TRBD2 aligns across 9 bases. From germline, CDR1 is MNHEY and CDR2 SVGAGI. Unmatched junction bases numbered 2, after V lost 0 bases and J lost 2 bases. This CDR3 has 15 amino acids. Here the CDR3 reads CASSYSASGAYEQYF. The CDR3 bases are TGTGCCAGCAGTTACTCAGCTAGCGGGGCCTACGAGCAGTACTTC.

Comment on this clone: The same CDR3 is also encoded by other DNA sequences in this sample. The chain uses TRBV5-1 and TRBJ2-7, with D tentatively TRBD1 (5 bases). This CDR3 contains 13 residues. Germline loops: CDR1 SGHRS, CDR2 YFSETQ. Trimming took off 0 bases at V and 3 bases at J, with 7 bases between the two ends. CDR3 bases: TGCGCCAGCAGCTTGGGGACATACTACGAGCAGTACTTC. Translation gives CASSLGTYYEQYF.

The V call is TRBV15, the J call TRBJ2-5; TRBD1 matches 11 bases. Unmatched junction bases numbered 5, after V lost 4 bases and J lost 1 base. The CDR3 has 16 residues. Germline assignment: CDR1 LNHNV and CDR2 YYDKDF (reference sequence). The CDR3 nucleotides read TGTGCCACCAGCACCACGGACAGGGGGCTCCAAGAGACCCAGTACTTC. This sequence encodes CATSTTDRGLQETQYF.

This chain links TRBV4-1 with TRBJ2-7; 12 nucleotides agree with TRBD2. Germline V gene sequence: CDR1 MGHRA, CDR2 YSYEKL. Trimming took 5 bases from V and 4 from J; bases not matched to a gene: 6. This CDR3 contains 15 residues. The CDR3 sequence: CASSTIGTSGYEQYF. DNA for the CDR3: TGCGCCAGCAGCACTATCGGGACTAGCGGGTACGAGCAGTACTTC.

The chain employs TRBV11-2 and TRBJ2-5; D perhaps matches TRBD1 (6 bases). Trimming stripped 5 bases from V and 1 base from J, with 20 bases between. CDR1 is SGHAT, CDR2 FQNNGV, per germline. This CDR3 is 17 amino acids long. The CDR3, as DNA: TGTGCCAGCAGCACCTACCTCGGACAGCACCTCCAAGAGACCCAGTACTTC. This translates into CASSTYLGQHLQETQYF.

The chain combines TRBV9 with TRBJ2-1; 9 nucleotides line up with TRBD2. Germline V gives CDR1 SGDLS, CDR2 YYNGEE. V was pared by 3 bases and J by 4 bases, with 5 bases of the junction left unmatched. CDR3 length: 15 residues. The CDR3 nucleotides read TGTGCCAGCAGCGCGGGACTAGCTCCATACAATGAGCAGTTCTTC. It codes for CASSAGLAPYNEQFF.

The chain has TRBV9 and TRBJ1-1, with 8 bases fitting TRBD1. Germline CDR1 SGDLS, CDR2 YYNGEE. This CDR3 contains 13 residues. V lost 4 bases and J lost 5; bases outside the gene matches: 4. The CDR3 sequence is CASSLQGETEAFF. DNA of the CDR3: TGTGCCAGCAGCCTACAGGGGGAGACTGAAGCTTTCTTT.

The chain couples TRBV6-1 to TRBJ2-7; D may be TRBD2 (7 bases). The CDR3 has 15 residues. Looked up from germline, CDR1 is MNHNS and CDR2 is SASEGT. V was clipped by 4 bases and J by 2 bases, with 15 bases between them. The CDR3 nucleotides are TGTGCCAGCAGTGGGGTAGGGGGAGGGCCCTACGAGCAGTACTTC. Translated, it gives CASSGVGGGPYEQYF.

The V call is TRBV9, the J call TRBJ1-2; 10 positions agree with TRBD1. The CDR3 contains 15 residues. CDR1 and CDR2 (germline): SGDLS, YYNGEE. J was trimmed by 6 bases and V by 4 bases; bases with no gene match: 9. CDR3 nucleotides: TGTGCCAGCAGCATTAACAGACAGGGGGCGGATGGCTACACCTTC. Protein product: CASSINRQGADGYTF.

The chain carries TRBV21-1 and TRBJ2-3; the D call in the table, TRBD1, was not verified against the DNA. TRBV21-1 is recorded as a pseudogene. There are 19 residues in the CDR3. The CDR3 DNA follows: TGTGCCAGCAGCAAAGCGCTTCCAGGGATACGAGGTAGCACAGATACGCAGTATTTT. Translation: CASSKALPGIRGSTDTQYF.

The rearrangement links TRBV4-1 to TRBJ2-7, with a weak D call TRBD1 (6 bases). CDR1 MGHRA and CDR2 YSYEKL come from the germline V gene. This CDR3 has 15 residues. Between the trimmed V and J ends, which lost 2 bases and 3 bases, there was a span of 14 bases. In nucleotides, the CDR3 is TGCGCCAGCAGCCAAACAGGGATGGGGAACTACGAGCAGTACTTC. Translation gives CASSQTGMGNYEQYF.

Concerning this clone: Other DNA sequences from this sample encode an identical CDR3 as well. The chain carries TRBV11-2 and TRBJ2-1, with unresolved D. Trimming took off 2 bases at V and 7 bases at J, with 6 bases between the two ends. CDR1 is SGHAT and CDR2 is FQNNGV in the germline V gene. CDR3 length: 12 residues. The CDR3 region is CASSLSRNEQFF. CDR3 sequence (DNA): TGTGCCAGCAGCTTATCCCGGAATGAGCAGTTCTTC.